A single T cell receptor (beta chain) is shown here with its context. Antigen unknown. The CDR3 runs to 19 residues. The germline CDR1 and CDR2 sequences are SGHAT and FQNNGV. The data derive from a study of monozygotic twins with inflammatory bowel disease. Whole-study findings and limits: Among T cells, the various subtypes were not distinguishable.

Each of the TCR libraries took 3,000 to 4,500 ng of total RNA. cDNA for each sample came from eight separate reactions. TCRdb processed the 5' RACE reads again and assigns one entry to each CDR3 protein, with no DNA. The clone table shows 88,000 or so distinct CDR3 sequences, with the ten largest holding approximately 7%. This sequence originates from a human donor with ulcerative colitis or Crohn's disease, or a healthy co-twin of an affected twin (not recorded which). This chain joins TRBV11-2 and TRBJ2-7; there is no DNA to check the TCRdb D call of TRBD1. The source material was blood. CDR3 in amino acids: CASSLISGTGVGSRNEQYF. Full variable domain (remainder filled in from reference TRBV11-2 and TRBJ2-7): EAGVAQSPRYKIIEKRQSVAFWCNPISGHATLYWYQQILGQGPKLLIQFQNNGVVDDSQLPKDRFSAERLKGVDSTLKIQPAKLEDSAVYLCASSLISGTGVGSRNEQYFGPGTRLTVT.